A selection of T cell receptor beta chains follows, all from one sample in a study of cytomegalovirus exposure and HLA in healthy donors. Profiling relied on immunoSEQ multiplex PCR, and the TCRdb table lists in-frame clones only, not all of them. This sample has about 67,000 clones, with approximately 94% found just once. Sample: PBMCs. These TCRs come from a woman aged 18-35 years in good health and CMV-seronegative. The CDR3 runs from the conserved cysteine through the conserved F or W. A D gene is named only where the DNA matches it firmly. Only some rows state a clone size, as once, few, many or a class for expanded clones.

j_gene: TRBJ1-5; abundance: NA; d_gene: NA; v_gene: TRBV6-6; CDR3aa: CASSYSRGNQPQHF; CDR3nt: TGTGCCAGCAGTTACTCAAGAGGCAATCAGCCCCAGCATTTT
j_gene: TRBJ1-3; abundance: NA; d_gene: NA; v_gene: TRBV5-8; CDR3aa: CASSFPGYSGNTIYF; CDR3nt: TGTGCCAGCAGCTTTCCGGGATACTCTGGAAACACCATATATTTT
j_gene: TRBJ2-2; abundance: NA; d_gene: TRBD2; v_gene: TRBV5-4; CDR3aa: CATHPSGGLTGELFF; CDR3nt: TGTGCCACCCACCCATCGGGGGGGTTAACCGGGGAGCTGTTTTTT
j_gene: TRBJ2-7; abundance: NA; d_gene: TRBD1; v_gene: TRBV9; CDR3aa: CASSWDSYEQYF; CDR3nt: TGTGCCAGCAGCTGGGACAGCTACGAGCAGTACTTC
j_gene: TRBJ2-3; abundance: once; d_gene: NA; v_gene: TRBV11-1; CDR3aa: CASSFGGLFETQYF; CDR3nt: TGTGCCAGCAGCTTTGGGGGCCTATTTGAAACGCAGTATTTT
j_gene: TRBJ2-3; abundance: NA; d_gene: TRBD2; v_gene: TRBV5-4; CDR3aa: CASSLRTRGTDTQYF; CDR3nt: TGTGCCAGCAGCTTGAGGACTAGGGGCACAGATACGCAGTATTTT
j_gene: TRBJ2-5; abundance: NA; d_gene: NA; v_gene: TRBV5-1; CDR3aa: CASRALQETQYF; CDR3nt: TGCGCCAGCCGAGCGTTACAAGAGACCCAGTACTTC
j_gene: TRBJ2-1; abundance: NA; d_gene: TRBD1; v_gene: TRBV5-1; CDR3aa: CASSKGQGAANEQFF; CDR3nt: TGCGCCAGCAGTAAGGGGCAGGGGGCCGCCAATGAGCAGTTCTTC
j_gene: TRBJ2-2; abundance: NA; d_gene: TRBD2; v_gene: TRBV6-4; CDR3aa: CASSDGGAGELFF; CDR3nt: TGTGCCAGCAGTGACGGGGGGGCCGGGGAGCTGTTTTTT
j_gene: TRBJ2-5; abundance: NA; d_gene: NA; v_gene: TRBV19; CDR3aa: CASSIRRGETQYF; CDR3nt: TGTGCCAGTAGTATAAGAAGGGGGGAGACCCAGTACTTC
j_gene: TRBJ2-1; abundance: NA; d_gene: NA; v_gene: TRBV21-1; CDR3aa: CASSKVGGQALASSYNEQFF; CDR3nt: TGTGCCAGCAGCAAAGTAGGGGGACAGGCCTTAGCGAGCTCCTACAATGAGCAGTTCTTC
j_gene: TRBJ2-1; abundance: NA; d_gene: TRBD1; v_gene: TRBV27; CDR3aa: CASSLADRAYNEQFF; CDR3nt: TGTGCCAGCAGTTTAGCGGACAGGGCCTACAATGAGCAGTTCTTC
j_gene: TRBJ2-1; abundance: NA; d_gene: TRBD2; v_gene: TRBV27; CDR3aa: CASRERGSSYNEQFF; CDR3nt: TGTGCCAGCAGAGAGCGGGGGAGCTCCTACAATGAGCAGTTCTTC
j_gene: TRBJ1-5; abundance: NA; d_gene: NA; v_gene: TRBV28; CDR3aa: CASSIGSPSLTQHF; CDR3nt: TGTGCCAGCAGTATCGGGTCGCCCAGCTTGACCCAGCATTTT
j_gene: TRBJ1-1; abundance: NA; d_gene: NA; v_gene: TRBV5-5; CDR3aa: CASTSGGNSGEAFF; CDR3nt: TGTGCCAGCACCTCTGGTGGGAATAGCGGGGAAGCTTTCTTT
j_gene: TRBJ2-3; abundance: NA; d_gene: NA; v_gene: TRBV7-9; CDR3aa: CASSLAQGGRRTDTQYF; CDR3nt: TGTGCCAGCAGCTTAGCCCAGGGAGGAAGGCGGACAGATACGCAGTATTTT
j_gene: TRBJ1-2; abundance: NA; d_gene: TRBD1; v_gene: TRBV5-1; CDR3aa: CASSLRGQGLHGYTF; CDR3nt: TGCGCCAGCAGCTTGAGGGGACAGGGCCTTCATGGCTACACCTTC
j_gene: TRBJ2-3; abundance: NA; d_gene: TRBD2; v_gene: TRBV13; CDR3aa: CASSDSGGGTDTQYF; CDR3nt: TGTGCCAGCAGCGATAGCGGGGGTGGCACAGATACGCAGTATTTT
j_gene: TRBJ1-3; abundance: NA; d_gene: NA; v_gene: TRBV7-2; CDR3aa: CASGGVGGNTIYF; CDR3nt: TGTGCCAGCGGGGGGGTGGGAGGAAACACCATATATTTT
j_gene: TRBJ1-2; abundance: few; d_gene: TRBD1; v_gene: TRBV10-3; CDR3aa: CAIRVPGQTGYTF; CDR3nt: TGTGCCATCAGGGTCCCGGGACAGACTGGCTACACCTTC
j_gene: TRBJ1-2; abundance: once; d_gene: NA; v_gene: TRBV7-8; CDR3aa: CASSHQQGDYGYTF; CDR3nt: TGTGCCAGCAGCCATCAACAGGGAGACTATGGCTACACCTTC
j_gene: TRBJ1-4; abundance: NA; d_gene: NA; v_gene: TRBV28; CDR3aa: CASLTRALNEKLFF; CDR3nt: TGTGCCAGCCTCACCAGGGCCTTGAATGAAAAACTGTTTTTT
j_gene: TRBJ2-6; abundance: NA; d_gene: NA; v_gene: TRBV28; CDR3aa: CASSPRGSGANVLTF; CDR3nt: TGTGCCAGCAGCCCAAGGGGATCTGGGGCCAACGTCCTGACTTTC
j_gene: TRBJ1-3; abundance: NA; d_gene: TRBD1; v_gene: TRBV29-1; CDR3aa: CSVAGGAGNTIYF; CDR3nt: TGCAGCGTCGCAGGGGGAGCTGGAAACACCATATATTTT